Following are 3 T cell receptor beta chains from one sample sequenced in a study of shared clonotypes between healthy human individuals. Using immunoSEQ multiplex PCR, the repertoire was profiled, and TCRdb retains in-frame clones only, with some absent. The sample records 600,000 to 700,000 clones, around 73% being singletons. Sequenced input: memory CD4+ T cells sorted from blood. Documented subset: CD45RA-negative fraction. Source of these receptors: a woman under 40 in good health.

V is TRBV28 and J is TRBJ2-1; 8 bases line up with TRBD2. The germline V gene has CDR1 MDHEN and CDR2 SYDVKM. The junction had 7 bases not matched to a gene; V was cut back by 5 bases and J by 7 bases. The CDR3 sequence is 14 residues long. The CDR3 loop is CASSPGGMGNEQFF. The CDR3 coding sequence is TGTGCCAGCAGTCCGGGGGGGATGGGGAATGAGCAGTTCTTC. The full variable domain, its missing parts supplied by reference TRBV28 and TRBJ2-1, is DVKVTQSSRYLVKRTGEKVFLECVQDMDHENMFWYRQDPGLGLRLIYFSYDVKMKEKGDIPEGYSVSREKKERFSLILESASTNQTSMYLCASSPGGMGNEQFFGPGTRLTVL.

The rearrangement uses TRBV10-3 and TRBJ2-1; no clear D gene. This CDR3 has 12 residues. Deletions cut 8 bases from V and 4 bases from J, with 9 bases between. Germline V gene lookup returns CDR1 ENHRY and CDR2 SYGVKD. Here the CDR3 DNA reads TGTGCCATCGACCCATCATACAATGAGCAGTTCTTC. Protein product: CAIDPSYNEQFF.

The chain is built from TRBV6-4 and TRBJ1-4, with a possible D match to TRBD1 (5 bases). CDR1 is MRHNA, CDR2 SNTAGT, per germline. The CDR3 has 13 residues. V dropped 4 bases and J dropped 8 bases, with 11 bases sitting between them. The CDR3 DNA is TGTGCCAGCAGTGTGGACACCGGGGAAAAACTGTTTTTT. It is translated as CASSVDTGEKLFF.